These T cell receptor beta chains were read from a single sample in a study of spatial heterogeneity in lung cancer. Each CDR3 protein is one row after TCRdb ran MiXCR on the 5' RACE reads. Of about 38,000 distinct CDR3 sequences in the sample, 7.5% were seen once. Sequenced here: PBMCs, sampled at surgery. These receptors were obtained from a male donor with early-stage non-small cell lung cancer. Each CDR3 is given with its conserved first and last residue. The order of the fields is clone size, V gene, D gene, CDR3 length, J gene, CDR3 protein, CDR3 DNA. The D gene is left open where the match is weak. Size values are once, few and many counts, or a class for expanded clones, and some rows have none.

clone size: many; V gene: TRBV12-3/TRBV12-4; D gene: NA; CDR3 length: 13; J gene: TRBJ1-1; CDR3 protein: CASSARENTEAFF; CDR3 DNA: TGTGCCAGCAGTGCCAGGGAGAACACTGAAGCTTTCTTT
clone size: few; V gene: TRBV29-1; D gene: NA; CDR3 length: 11; J gene: TRBJ1-1; CDR3 protein: CSVSANTEAFF; CDR3 DNA: TGCAGCGTTTCAGCAAACACTGAAGCTTTCTTT
clone size: NA; V gene: TRBV10-3; D gene: NA; CDR3 length: 17; J gene: TRBJ2-2; CDR3 protein: CAISEFLTGQNTGELFF; CDR3 DNA: TGTGCCATCAGCGAATTCCTTACGGGACAGAACACCGGGGAGCTGTTTTTT
clone size: many; V gene: TRBV4-2; D gene: NA; CDR3 length: 16; J gene: TRBJ2-5; CDR3 protein: CASSQGIAGYQETQYF; CDR3 DNA: TGTGCCAGCAGCCAGGGGATTGCGGGGTACCAAGAGACCCAGTACTTC
clone size: many; V gene: TRBV6-2/TRBV6-3; D gene: TRBD1; CDR3 length: 13; J gene: TRBJ1-1; CDR3 protein: CASSRRGRTEAFF; CDR3 DNA: TGTGCCAGCAGTAGGAGGGGGCGCACTGAAGCTTTCTTT
clone size: many; V gene: TRBV6-2/TRBV6-3; D gene: NA; CDR3 length: 15; J gene: TRBJ1-1; CDR3 protein: CASIVPGRSNTEAFF; CDR3 DNA: TGTGCCAGCATCGTACCGGGACGCTCGAACACTGAAGCTTTCTTT
clone size: NA; V gene: TRBV24-1; D gene: NA; CDR3 length: 14; J gene: TRBJ2-1; CDR3 protein: CATSDPGTYNEQFF; CDR3 DNA: TGTGCCACCAGTGATCCGGGGACTTACAATGAGCAGTTCTTC
clone size: many; V gene: TRBV7-9; D gene: TRBD2; CDR3 length: 15; J gene: TRBJ2-5; CDR3 protein: CASSLDGRAQETQYF; CDR3 DNA: TGTGCCAGCAGCTTGGACGGGAGGGCCCAAGAGACCCAGTACTTC
clone size: few; V gene: TRBV20-1; D gene: NA; CDR3 length: 15; J gene: TRBJ1-1; CDR3 protein: CSARAEQGGHTEAFF; CDR3 DNA: TGCAGTGCTAGAGCGGAACAGGGAGGGCACACTGAAGCTTTCTTT
clone size: many; V gene: TRBV6-5; D gene: TRBD2; CDR3 length: 14; J gene: TRBJ2-1; CDR3 protein: CATKLAGGWNEQFF; CDR3 DNA: TGTGCCACCAAACTAGCGGGAGGCTGGAATGAGCAGTTCTTC
clone size: many; V gene: TRBV29-1; D gene: NA; CDR3 length: 14; J gene: TRBJ1-2; CDR3 protein: CSGGGALGGYGYTF; CDR3 DNA: TGCAGCGGTGGGGGAGCACTTGGCGGCTATGGCTACACCTTC
clone size: many; V gene: TRBV9; D gene: NA; CDR3 length: 15; J gene: TRBJ2-5; CDR3 protein: CASSVAITTQETQYF; CDR3 DNA: TGTGCCAGCAGCGTAGCTATAACAACGCAAGAGACCCAGTACTTC
clone size: many; V gene: TRBV12-3/TRBV12-4; D gene: NA; CDR3 length: 11; J gene: TRBJ1-2; CDR3 protein: CASSLGDGYTF; CDR3 DNA: TGTGCCAGCAGTCTGGGGGATGGCTACACCTTC
clone size: NA; V gene: TRBV7-9; D gene: NA; CDR3 length: 13; J gene: TRBJ1-4; CDR3 protein: CASSLGLHEKLFF; CDR3 DNA: TGTGCCAGCAGCTTAGGACTTCACGAAAAACTGTTTTTT
clone size: many; V gene: TRBV29-1; D gene: NA; CDR3 length: 10; J gene: TRBJ2-3; CDR3 protein: CSFVQHTQYF; CDR3 DNA: TGCAGCTTCGTACAGCATACGCAGTATTTT
clone size: NA; V gene: TRBV5-4; D gene: NA; CDR3 length: 15; J gene: TRBJ1-6; CDR3 protein: CASSLTKTANSPLHF; CDR3 DNA: TGTGCCAGCAGCTTGACTAAGACAGCTAATTCACCCCTCCACTTT
clone size: few; V gene: TRBV6-2/TRBV6-3; D gene: NA; CDR3 length: 13; J gene: TRBJ1-2; CDR3 protein: CASSKTGLGGYTF; CDR3 DNA: TGTGCCAGCAGCAAGACAGGATTAGGTGGCTACACCTTC
clone size: few; V gene: TRBV7-2; D gene: NA; CDR3 length: 14; J gene: TRBJ2-3; CDR3 protein: CASSLGPSTDTQYF; CDR3 DNA: TGTGCCAGCAGCTTAGGCCCCAGCACAGATACGCAGTATTTT
clone size: many; V gene: TRBV12-3/TRBV12-4; D gene: TRBD2; CDR3 length: 16; J gene: TRBJ2-2; CDR3 protein: CASVMRGGVNTGELFF; CDR3 DNA: TGTGCCAGCGTCATGCGCGGGGGGGTTAACACCGGGGAGCTGTTTTTT